The rows below give T cell receptor beta chains drawn from one sample of a study of identical twins. TCRdb analysed the 5' RACE reads with MiXCR anew, one entry per CDR3 protein. The data show 690,000 or so distinct CDR3 sequences, 8.5% to 9.5% seen once. In addition, the sample was reused for a study of yellow fever vaccine responses in identical twins.

The sequenced sample was PBMCs. The origin of the receptors is a woman under 30 in good health. CDR3s include the opening cysteine and the closing phenylalanine or tryptophan. Each record gives: V gene, D gene, clone size, J gene, CDR3 DNA, CDR3 protein. The D gene is left open where the match is weak. The size of a clone is reported for some rows only, either as once, few or many, or as a class for expanded clones.

TRBV7-2	TRBD1	many	TRBJ2-7	TGTGCCAGCAGCCCACACGTGGGGGACAGATCGACCTACGAGCAGTACTTC	CASSPHVGDRSTYEQYF
TRBV3-1	TRBD2	-	TRBJ2-3	TGTGCCAGCAGACTGACTAGCGGGGGCACAGATACGCAGTATTTT	CASRLTSGGTDTQYF
TRBV29-1	-	many	TRBJ2-7	TGCAGCGCCAACTTGATGGGCCTCTACGAGCAGTACTTC	CSANLMGLYEQYF
TRBV9	-	-	TRBJ2-7	TGTGCCAGCAGCGCTACCACGACAGGTACGGTCTCCTACGAGCAGTACTTC	CASSATTTGTVSYEQYF
TRBV7-8	-	few	TRBJ2-2	TGTGCCAGCAGCTTCACCCAGGGGCACGGGGAGCTGTTTTTT	CASSFTQGHGELFF
TRBV7-9	TRBD2	many	TRBJ2-7	TGTGCCAGCAGCCGGGGGGGGGGTTCCTACGAGCAGTACTTC	CASSRGGGSYEQYF
TRBV4-3	TRBD2	many	TRBJ2-1	TGCGCCAGCAGCCAAGACACTAGCGGAAGCTCCTACAATGAGCAGTTCTTC	CASSQDTSGSSYNEQFF
TRBV7-9	-	-	TRBJ2-3	TGTGCCAGCAGACGGAACACAGATACGCAGTATTTT	CASRRNTDTQYF
TRBV10-3	-	many	TRBJ2-5	TGTGCCATCAGTGGAAAGGAAGAGACCCAGTACTTC	CAISGKEETQYF
TRBV7-2	-	few	TRBJ2-1	TGTGCCAGCAGCTTAGCGGTGCTCTCCTACAATGAGCAGTTCTTC	CASSLAVLSYNEQFF
TRBV3-1	-	-	TRBJ1-2	TGTGCCAGCAGCCAGACCCTACAGGGTACTAACTATGGCTACACCTTC	CASSQTLQGTNYGYTF
TRBV28	-	-	TRBJ2-7	TGTGCCATCCAGCCGACAGGCACCTACGAGCAGTGCTTC	CAIQPTGTYEQCF
TRBV20-1	TRBD1	-	TRBJ1-1	TGCAGTGCTAGAAGGGGGCAGAACACTGAAGCTTTCTTT	CSARRGQNTEAFF
TRBV15	TRBD2	few	TRBJ2-5	TGTGCCACCAGCAGAGTACACGGGGGGAAGGAGACCCAGTACTTC	CATSRVHGGKETQYF
TRBV7-2	TRBD2	-	TRBJ2-1	TGTGCCAGCAGTCGACTTACTAGCGGGAAGGACAATGAGCAGTTCTTC	CASSRLTSGKDNEQFF
TRBV10-3	TRBD1	few	TRBJ1-1	TGTGCCATCAGTGAGTCGGAGGGACAGGGTACTGAAGCTTTCTTT	CAISESEGQGTEAFF
TRBV7-9	-	many	TRBJ2-7	TGTGCCAGCAGCTTAGGTCCCATGGGGACCTACGAGCAGTACTTC	CASSLGPMGTYEQYF
TRBV6-5	-	many	TRBJ2-3	TGTGCCAGCAGTTACGCAGATACGCAGTATTTT	CASSYADTQYF
TRBV28	-	-	TRBJ1-2	TGTGCCAGCAGTTCCATCCCCTATGGCTACACCTTC	CASSSIPYGYTF
TRBV2	TRBD2	many	TRBJ2-1	TGTGCCAGCAACCGGGACTACCAGAACAATGAGCAGTTCTTC	CASNRDYQNNEQFF
TRBV6-1	-	few	TRBJ2-5	TGTGCCACTTCTCCCGGGGCGGGCCTCGGGCGGGAGACCCAGTACTTC	CATSPGAGLGRETQYF
TRBV12-3/TRBV12-4	-	many	TRBJ1-5	TGTGCCAGCAGAAATAACCAGGTTAATAGCAATCAGCCCCAGCATTTT	CASRNNQVNSNQPQHF
TRBV2	-	-	TRBJ1-5	TGTGCCAGCAGGGACACGGGACCCTTTCCCCAGCATTTT	CASRDTGPFPQHF
TRBV27	TRBD1	-	TRBJ2-1	TGTGCCAGCAGTACGACAGGGTTCAATGAGCAGTTCTTC	CASSTTGFNEQFF
TRBV24-1	TRBD2	few	TRBJ2-1	TGTGCCACCAGTGACCCGTTTGGAGGACTAGAAGACAATGAGCAGTTCTTC	CATSDPFGGLEDNEQFF
TRBV6-1	TRBD1	-	TRBJ1-2	TGTGCCAGCAGTGAGGACAGGGCCTATGGCTACACCTTC	CASSEDRAYGYTF
TRBV24-1	TRBD2	many	TRBJ2-3	TGTGCCACCAGCAATAGCGGGAGAACAGATACGCAGTATTTT	CATSNSGRTDTQYF
TRBV27	-	few	TRBJ2-1	TGTGCCAGCGGACCGACGGTAAGCTCCTACAATGAGCAGTTCTTC	CASGPTVSSYNEQFF
TRBV5-5	TRBD1	many	TRBJ2-7	TGTGCCAGCAGCTTGGTGGACGCACAGGGGGAGCAGTACTTC	CASSLVDAQGEQYF
TRBV28	-	-	TRBJ1-5	TGTGCCAGCAGTCCCGACAGGAATAGCAATCAGCCCCAGCATTTT	CASSPDRNSNQPQHF
TRBV7-2	TRBD2	many	TRBJ2-3	TGTGCCAGCAGCCCACAGTTAGCGGGCCCGCAGTATTTT	CASSPQLAGPQYF
TRBV10-3	-	few	TRBJ1-3	TGTGCCATCAGTGAGTACCAGGGAACTGGAAACACCATATATTTT	CAISEYQGTGNTIYF
TRBV6-1	TRBD2	-	TRBJ2-5	TGTGCCAGCAGTGATCGGGGGGGGCAACCAGAGACCCAGTACTTC	CASSDRGGQPETQYF
TRBV30	-	few	TRBJ1-2	TGTGCCTGGAGTGTAATGGGGTACTATGGCTACACCTTC	CAWSVMGYYGYTF
TRBV6-1	-	-	TRBJ1-2	TGTGCCAGCAGCTCACCTTACTCTCAGGGGAAAGGCTACACCTTC	CASSSPYSQGKGYTF
TRBV9	TRBD2	-	TRBJ2-3	TGTGCCAGCAGGTCTTCATCGGGACTAGCCTCTTATACGCAGTATTTT	CASRSSSGLASYTQYF
TRBV20-1	-	-	TRBJ1-1	TGCAGTGCCCCGTCCTCGGGGGGCGGTAGTGAAGTTTTCTTT	CSAPSSGGGSEVFF
TRBV14	TRBD1	-	TRBJ1-2	TGTGCCAGCAGACGACAGGGTACCTATGGCTACACCTTC	CASRRQGTYGYTF
TRBV29-1	-	many	TRBJ2-7	TGCAGCGCCGTCATATCCTACGAGCAGTACTTC	CSAVISYEQYF
TRBV6-6	TRBD1	-	TRBJ1-3	TGTGCCAGCAGTTACGGGACAGGGGCTGGAAACACCATATATTTT	CASSYGTGAGNTIYF
TRBV7-9	TRBD1	few	TRBJ2-2	TGTGCCAGCAGCTTGAAGACAGGGGCGAACACCGGGGAGCTGTTTTTT	CASSLKTGANTGELFF
TRBV20-1	TRBD1	many	TRBJ2-7	TGCAGTGCTAGAGTAGGGGACAGGGGTTACTACGAGCAGTACTTC	CSARVGDRGYYEQYF
TRBV5-1	-	few	TRBJ2-2	TGCGCCAGTCTCGGGAACCAGAACACCGGGGAGCTGTTTTTT	CASLGNQNTGELFF
TRBV28	TRBD1	-	TRBJ2-7	TGTGCCAGCAGTTCCCGGGACAGGGGGCGGTACGAGCAGTACTTC	CASSSRDRGRYEQYF
TRBV3-1	TRBD2	-	TRBJ2-7	TGTGCCAGCAGTCCAACTGGACGGGAGGGTTCCTACGAGCAGTACTTC	CASSPTGREGSYEQYF
TRBV5-1	TRBD2	-	TRBJ2-1	TGCGCCAGCAGCCCTTTGGGGCGGGAGTATCCTGAGCAGTTCTTC	CASSPLGREYPEQFF
TRBV11-1	-	-	TRBJ2-5	TGTGCCAGCACCTTCTCAGGAGCCGACCAAGAGACCCAGTACTTC	CASTFSGADQETQYF
TRBV7-9	-	-	TRBJ2-7	TGTGCCAGCAGCCCCAAGGACAGTTCCTACGAGCAGTACTTC	CASSPKDSSYEQYF
TRBV5-1	TRBD1	few	TRBJ2-1	TGCGCCAGCAGCCCACAGGGTTCGGGACAGGGGGCCCATCGGCAGTTCTTC	CASSPQGSGQGAHRQFF
TRBV15	-	-	TRBJ2-5	TGTGCCACCAGCAGAGTTCGAGGGTACCAAGAGACCCAGTACTTC	CATSRVRGYQETQYF
TRBV29-1	-	many	TRBJ2-7	TGCAGCGTCCTGACCCGCTCCTACGAGCAGTACTTC	CSVLTRSYEQYF
TRBV7-3	-	-	TRBJ1-5	TGTGCCAGCAGCTTAATTGGACTAGCGGGGGTTACAGATACGCAGCATTTT	CASSLIGLAGVTDTQHF
TRBV2	-	-	TRBJ2-5	TGTGCCAGCAGTGGGACAGGACTAGCAGAAGAGACCCAGTACTTC	CASSGTGLAEETQYF